The source of this TCR beta chain is a study of cytomegalovirus exposure and HLA in healthy donors. It was with 60 Vbeta and 13 Jbeta primers that the PCR ran. Method: immunoSEQ multiplex PCR; TCRdb's copy keeps in-frame clones and lacks some. The sample consists of some 95,000 clones, 60% to 80% of them appearing once. The CDR3 is 14 residues long. The germline V gene has CDR1 SEHNR and CDR2 FQNEAQ (reference sequence). V was pared by 5 bases and J by 7 bases, with 6 bases of the junction left unmatched. Despite likely unrecorded immune exposures, the donors were nominally healthy at the time of sampling.

This receptor was identified in a man aged 45-60 years in good health and CMV-seropositive. The V and J genes are TRBV7-9 and TRBJ1-4; 8 bases match TRBD1. Specimen: PBMCs. The CDR3 loop reads CASSTGTGVEKLFF. The CDR3 DNA sequence: TGTGCCAGCAGCACCGGGACAGGAGTTGAAAAACTGTTTTTT.